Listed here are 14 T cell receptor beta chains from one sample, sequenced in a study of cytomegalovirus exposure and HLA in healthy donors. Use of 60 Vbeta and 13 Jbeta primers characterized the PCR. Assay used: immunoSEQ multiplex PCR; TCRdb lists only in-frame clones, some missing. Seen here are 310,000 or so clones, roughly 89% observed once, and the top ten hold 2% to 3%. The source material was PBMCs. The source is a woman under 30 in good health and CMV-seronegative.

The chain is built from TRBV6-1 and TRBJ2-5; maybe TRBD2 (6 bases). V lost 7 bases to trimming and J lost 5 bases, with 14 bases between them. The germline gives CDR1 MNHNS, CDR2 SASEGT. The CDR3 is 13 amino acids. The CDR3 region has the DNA TGTGCCAGCAAGGTCCGGGGGATGGAGACCCAGTACTTC. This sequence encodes CASKVRGMETQYF.

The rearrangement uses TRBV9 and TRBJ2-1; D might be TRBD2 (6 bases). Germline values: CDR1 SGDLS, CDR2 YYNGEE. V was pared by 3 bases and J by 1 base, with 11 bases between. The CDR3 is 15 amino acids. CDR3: CASSGGVGSYNEQFF. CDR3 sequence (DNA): TGTGCCAGCAGCGGCGGGGTCGGATCCTACAATGAGCAGTTCTTC.

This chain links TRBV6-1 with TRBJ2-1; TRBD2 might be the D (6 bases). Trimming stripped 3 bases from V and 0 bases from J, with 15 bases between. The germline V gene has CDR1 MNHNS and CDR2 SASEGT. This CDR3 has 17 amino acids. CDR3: CASSDWGGVSSYNEQFF. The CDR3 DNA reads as TGTGCCAGCAGTGATTGGGGCGGGGTAAGCTCCTACAATGAGCAGTTCTTC.

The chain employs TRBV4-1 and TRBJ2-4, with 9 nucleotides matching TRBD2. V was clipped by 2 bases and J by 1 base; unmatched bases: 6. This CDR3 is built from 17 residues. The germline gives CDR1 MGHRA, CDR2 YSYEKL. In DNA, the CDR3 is TGCGCCAGCAGCCAAAACCCGAGCGGGGGGGCCAAAAACATTCAGTACTTC. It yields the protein CASSQNPSGGAKNIQYF.

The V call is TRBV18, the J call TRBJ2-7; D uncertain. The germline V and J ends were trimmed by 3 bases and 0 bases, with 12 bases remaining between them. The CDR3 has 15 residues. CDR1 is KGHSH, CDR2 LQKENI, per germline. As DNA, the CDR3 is TGTGCCAGCTCACCGGCAGAGTGGAGCTCCTACGAGCAGTACTTC. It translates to CASSPAEWSSYEQYF.

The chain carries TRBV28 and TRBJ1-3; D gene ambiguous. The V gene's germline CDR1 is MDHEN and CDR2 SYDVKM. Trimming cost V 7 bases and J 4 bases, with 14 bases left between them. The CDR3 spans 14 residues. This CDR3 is CASTSAGEGNTIYF. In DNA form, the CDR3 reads TGTGCCAGCACCTCGGCGGGTGAGGGAAACACCATATATTTT. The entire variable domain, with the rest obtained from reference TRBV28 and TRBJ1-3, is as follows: DVKVTQSSRYLVKRTGEKVFLECVQDMDHENMFWYRQDPGLGLRLIYFSYDVKMKEKGDIPEGYSVSREKKERFSLILESASTNQTSMYLCASTSAGEGNTIYFGEGSWLTVV.

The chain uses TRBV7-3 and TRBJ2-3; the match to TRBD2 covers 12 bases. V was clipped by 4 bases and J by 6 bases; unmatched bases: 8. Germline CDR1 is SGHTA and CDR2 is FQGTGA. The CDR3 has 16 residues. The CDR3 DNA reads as TGTGCCAGCAGCTCGCAGACTAGCGGGGGAATGGATACGCAGTATTTT. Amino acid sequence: CASSSQTSGGMDTQYF.

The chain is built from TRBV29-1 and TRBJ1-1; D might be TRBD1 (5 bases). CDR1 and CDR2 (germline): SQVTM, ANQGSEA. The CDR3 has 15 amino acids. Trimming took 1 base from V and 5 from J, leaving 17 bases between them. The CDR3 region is CSVEVGGALGTEAFF. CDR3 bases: TGCAGCGTTGAAGTCGGTGGGGCGCTGGGGACTGAAGCTTTCTTT.

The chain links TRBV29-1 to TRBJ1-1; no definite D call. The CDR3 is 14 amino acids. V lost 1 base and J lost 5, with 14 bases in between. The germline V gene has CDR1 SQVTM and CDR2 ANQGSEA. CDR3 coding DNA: TGCAGCGTTGAAGCCCACTCAGGAAGGACTGAAGCTTTCTTT. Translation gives CSVEAHSGRTEAFF.

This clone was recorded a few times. CDR3 residues: CATGTGVQTQYF. DNA of the CDR3: TGTGCCACCGGGACAGGGGTCCAGACCCAGTACTTC. The chain is built from TRBV28 and TRBJ2-5; TRBD1 aligns across 10 bases. The V gene end was trimmed by 10 bases and the J gene end by 6 bases; junction bases not matched to a gene: 5. Germline-derived CDR1 and CDR2 are MDHEN and SYDVKM. The CDR3 is 12 amino acids. Full variable domain (remainder filled in from reference TRBV28 and TRBJ2-5): DVKVTQSSRYLVKRTGEKVFLECVQDMDHENMFWYRQDPGLGLRLIYFSYDVKMKEKGDIPEGYSVSREKKERFSLILESASTNQTSMYLCATGTGVQTQYFGPGTRLLVL.

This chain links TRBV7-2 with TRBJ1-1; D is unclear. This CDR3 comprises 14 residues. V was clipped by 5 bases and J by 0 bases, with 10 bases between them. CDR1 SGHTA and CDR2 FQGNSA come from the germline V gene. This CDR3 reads CASSHGPVNTEAFF. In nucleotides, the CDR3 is TGTGCCAGCAGCCATGGGCCGGTGAACACTGAAGCTTTCTTT.

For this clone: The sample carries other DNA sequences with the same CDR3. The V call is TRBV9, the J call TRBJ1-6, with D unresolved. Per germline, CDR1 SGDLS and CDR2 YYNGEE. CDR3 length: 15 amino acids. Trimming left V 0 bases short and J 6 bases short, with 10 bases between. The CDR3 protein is CASSVGGAPNSPLHF. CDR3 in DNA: TGTGCCAGCAGCGTAGGGGGAGCCCCTAATTCACCCCTCCACTTT.

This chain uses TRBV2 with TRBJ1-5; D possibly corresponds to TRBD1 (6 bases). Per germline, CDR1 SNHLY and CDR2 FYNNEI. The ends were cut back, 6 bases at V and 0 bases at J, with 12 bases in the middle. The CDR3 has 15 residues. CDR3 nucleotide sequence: TGTGCCAGCAGAATACAGGGCTATAGCAATCAGCCCCAGCATTTT. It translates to CASRIQGYSNQPQHF. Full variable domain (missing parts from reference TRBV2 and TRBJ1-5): EPEVTQTPSHQVTQMGQEVILRCVPISNHLYFYWYRQILGQKVEFLVSFYNNEISEKSEIFDDQFSVERPDGSNFTLKIRSTKLEDSAMYFCASRIQGYSNQPQHFGDGTRLSIL.

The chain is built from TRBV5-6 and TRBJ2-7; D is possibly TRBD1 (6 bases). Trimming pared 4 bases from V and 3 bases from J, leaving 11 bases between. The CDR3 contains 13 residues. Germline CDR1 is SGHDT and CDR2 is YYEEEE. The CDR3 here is CASSLQQGYEQYF. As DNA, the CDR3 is TGTGCCAGCAGCCTCCAACAGGGCTACGAGCAGTACTTC.